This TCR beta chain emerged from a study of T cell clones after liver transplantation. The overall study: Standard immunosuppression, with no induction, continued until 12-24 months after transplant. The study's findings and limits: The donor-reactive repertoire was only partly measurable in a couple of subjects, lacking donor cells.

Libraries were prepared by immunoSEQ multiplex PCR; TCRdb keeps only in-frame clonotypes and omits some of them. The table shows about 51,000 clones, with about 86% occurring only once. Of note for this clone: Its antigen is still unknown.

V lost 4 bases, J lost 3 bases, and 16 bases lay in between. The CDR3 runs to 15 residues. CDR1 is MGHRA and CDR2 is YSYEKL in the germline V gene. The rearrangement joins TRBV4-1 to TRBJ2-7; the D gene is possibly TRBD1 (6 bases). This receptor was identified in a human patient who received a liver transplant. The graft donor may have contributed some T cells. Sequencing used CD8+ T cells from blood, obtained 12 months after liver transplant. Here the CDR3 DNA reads TGCGCCAGCAGCCCCCTCAGCAGGGGAAGCTACGAGCAGTACTTC. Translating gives CASSPLSRGSYEQYF.